The clone carrying this T cell receptor beta chain was found a few times. This CDR3 comprises 15 residues. With 7 bases removed from V and 1 base from J, the gap between germline ends came to 13 bases. Per germline, CDR1 SNHLY and CDR2 FYNNEI. The data originate from a study of blood T cell repertoires in COVID-19. Overall study: Material from acute and convalescent COVID-19 was sourced from the United States, Italy and Spain.

TCRdb keeps only in-frame clones here, not all; method: immunoSEQ multiplex PCR. Of 75,000 to 90,000 clones listed, around four fifths are singletons. This TCR came from a man older than 75 with active or convalescent COVID-19. Sample: peripheral blood. This chain connects TRBV2 to TRBJ2-2; D is unresolved. The CDR3 sequence is CASKVPPRNTGELFF. The DNA of the CDR3 is TGTGCCAGCAAAGTCCCCCCGAGGAACACCGGGGAGCTGTTTTTT. Together with reference TRBV2 and TRBJ2-2, the CDR3 gives the full variable domain: EPEVTQTPSHQVTQMGQEVILRCVPISNHLYFYWYRQILGQKVEFLVSFYNNEISEKSEIFDDQFSVERPDGSNFTLKIRSTKLEDSAMYFCASKVPPRNTGELFFGEGSRLTVL.